Sequencing of this T cell receptor beta chain was carried out in a study of OX40 agonist ivuxolimab in advanced cancers. Overall study: Patients were dosed with the agonistic anti-OX40 (CD134) antibody ivuxolimab. Study-level results: Normalized T-cell clonal expansion was also low in a subset of nonresponders.

With 1 base removed from V and 5 bases from J, the gap between germline ends came to 11 bases. The CDR3 is 13 amino acids. The germline V gene encodes CDR1 GTSNPN and CDR2 SVGIG (reference sequence). In regard to this clone: Its antigen remains unknown.

The method was immunoSEQ multiplex PCR; TCRdb's version includes in-frame clones alone and lacks a portion of them. The data show approximately 80,000 clones, about 89% seen once. Sample: CD4+ or CD8+ T cells sorted from blood, taken in a trial of the OX40 agonist ivuxolimab. This receptor was taken from an adult with an advanced solid tumor such as melanoma, head and neck, liver or kidney cancer. The gene calls are TRBV30 and TRBJ2-5, with D possibly being TRBD1 or TRBD2 (5 bases each). Here the CDR3 reads CAWSGGGWETQYF. DNA for the CDR3: TGTGCCTGGAGTGGTGGGGGTTGGGAGACCCAGTACTTC.